This note documents a single T cell receptor (beta chain) sequence. This CDR3 contains 12 residues. V shed 5 bases and J 6 bases; nucleotides not matched to a gene: 4. Germline V gene lookup returns CDR1 SEHNR and CDR2 FQNEAQ (reference sequence). The sample originates from a study of blood T cell repertoires in COVID-19. Some clones are missing from TCRdb's copy, which holds only in-frame ones; the method was immunoSEQ multiplex PCR. The table records under 200,000 clones, roughly 88% of them present only once. The study recruited people aged roughly 18 to 100 years across approximately 25 US areas. The clonotype was recovered from a woman in her forties or fifties who had recovered from COVID-19. This rearrangement joins TRBV7-9 to TRBJ2-7, with TRBD1 matching 7 bases. The sequenced sample was PBMCs or T cells enriched from blood (not recorded which). The CDR3: CASSQTGVEQYF. CDR3 DNA: TGTGCCAGCAGCCAAACAGGGGTCGAGCAGTACTTC. Full variable domain (remainder filled in from reference TRBV7-9 and TRBJ2-7): DTGVSQNPRHKITKRGQNVTFRCDPISEHNRLYWYRQTLGQGPEFLTYFQNEAQLEKSRLLSDRFSAERPKGSFSTLEIQRTEQGDSAMYLCASSQTGVEQYFGPGTRLTVT.